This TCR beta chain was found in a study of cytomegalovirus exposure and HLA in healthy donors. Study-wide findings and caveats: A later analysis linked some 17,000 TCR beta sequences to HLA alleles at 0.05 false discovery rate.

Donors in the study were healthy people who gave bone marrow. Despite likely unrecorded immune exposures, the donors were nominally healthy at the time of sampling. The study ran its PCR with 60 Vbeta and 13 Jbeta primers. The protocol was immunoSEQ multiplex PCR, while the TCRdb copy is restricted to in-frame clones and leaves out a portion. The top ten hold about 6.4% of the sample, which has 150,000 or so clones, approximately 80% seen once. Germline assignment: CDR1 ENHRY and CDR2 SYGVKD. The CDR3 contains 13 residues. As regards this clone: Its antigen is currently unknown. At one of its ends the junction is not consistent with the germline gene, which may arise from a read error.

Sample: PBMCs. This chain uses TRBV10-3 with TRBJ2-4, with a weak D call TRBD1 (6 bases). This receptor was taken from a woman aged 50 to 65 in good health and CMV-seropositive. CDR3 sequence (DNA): TGTGCCATCAGTGAGTCGGGGGCAGGTGCCTCGCACTTC. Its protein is CAISESGAGASHF.